This T cell receptor (beta chain) was profiled in a study of T cell changes during pregnancy in multiple sclerosis. Sequenced by immunoSEQ multiplex PCR; TCRdb stores in-frame clones only, minus some. The sample includes 40,000 to 55,000 clones, roughly 90% of them seen just once. The CDR3 runs 13 residues. Looked up from germline, CDR1 is LNHDA and CDR2 is SQIVND (reference sequence). Deletions cut 0 bases from V and 7 bases from J, with 9 bases between. This chain uses TRBV19 with TRBJ1-2; no clear D gene. This clonotype was sampled from a female donor in good health, enrolled as a control in a pregnancy study. This sample comprised peripheral blood, obtained in the first trimester of pregnancy. In DNA form, the CDR3 reads TGTGCCAGTAGTATAGAAAATGGAGGTGGCTACACCTTC. Protein sequence: CASSIENGGGYTF.